The 21 T cell receptor beta chains below come from one sample, sequenced in a study of vaccination effects on CD4 cells after COVID-19. The data were produced by immunoSEQ multiplex PCR, yet TCRdb's version contains in-frame clones alone and is incomplete. Among 70,000 to 95,000 clones listed, 60% to 85% were seen once. Which antigens these TCRs recognize remains unknown. Antigen-specific CD4+ T cells were expanded with viral peptide pools in the ViraFEST assay before sequencing. When around nine days of culture had elapsed, CD4+ T cells were isolated. As their vaccination, participants received two doses of either BNT162b2 or mRNA-1273. The source was CD4+ T cells from PBMCs cultured with HCoV-OC43 spike peptides, collected after COVID-19 vaccination. Subset: HCoV-OC43 spike overlapping peptide pool stimulation. The receptor source for this set is a human donor who received a COVID-19 vaccine.

The chain couples TRBV12-5 to TRBJ2-2; D call uncertain. Germline V CDR1 and CDR2: LGHNT, FRNRAP. The V gene lost 3 bases and the J gene lost 6 bases, with 14 bases spanning the gap. This CDR3 has 15 amino acids. The CDR3 DNA reads as TGTGCTAGTGGTTTTACACAAAGTGGTGCCGGGGAGCTGTTTTTT. Amino acid sequence: CASGFTQSGAGELFF. Together with reference TRBV12-5 and TRBJ2-2, the CDR3 gives the full variable domain: DARVTQTPRHKVTEMGQEVTMRCQPILGHNTVFWYRQTMMQGLELLAYFRNRAPLDDSGMPKDRFSAEMPDATLATLKIQPSEPRDSAVYFCASGFTQSGAGELFFGEGSRLTVL.

This chain joins TRBV3-1 (or the pseudogene TRBV3-2) and TRBJ1-4, with no clear D. Trimming pared 1 base from V and 5 bases from J, leaving 8 bases between. The CDR3 is made up of 14 amino acids. Per germline, CDR1 LGHDT and CDR2 YNNKEL (reference sequence). The CDR3 nucleotides are TGTGCCAGCAGCCAAGGCCAGGAGAATGAAAAACTGTTTTTT. It specifies CASSQGQENEKLFF.

V is TRBV5-1 and J is TRBJ2-3; D ambiguous. Trimming cost V 0 bases and J 2 bases, with 10 bases left between them. This CDR3 has 15 amino acids. Germline V gene data show CDR1 as SGHRS and CDR2 as YFSETQ. The CDR3 reads CASSLEWADTDTQYF. The CDR3, as DNA: TGCGCCAGCAGCTTGGAGTGGGCCGACACAGATACGCAGTATTTT. The variable domain in full, with the rest retrieved from reference TRBV5-1 and TRBJ2-3, is KAGVTQTPRYLIKTRGQQVTLSCSPISGHRSVSWYQQTPGQGLQFLFEYFSETQRNKGNFPGRFSGRQFSNSRSEMNVSTLELGDSALYLCASSLEWADTDTQYFGPGTRLTVL.

The CDR3 DNA sequence: TGTGCCAGCATGCTACAGGCCCCGGGGACTGAAGCTTTCTTT. Translated, it gives CASMLQAPGTEAFF. V and J are TRBV6-6 and TRBJ1-1, with TRBD1 as a possible D gene (5 bases). This CDR3 is 14 amino acids long. Trimming removed 7 bases at V and 5 bases at J, with 17 bases between. The V gene's germline CDR1 is MNHNY and CDR2 SVGAGI (reference sequence).

The chain uses TRBV2 and TRBJ1-2; 8 nucleotides match TRBD1. The V gene's germline CDR1 is SNHLY and CDR2 FYNNEI. Germline trimming cut 8 bases from V and 6 bases from J; bases unmatched to any gene: 8. CDR3 size: 13 residues. As DNA, the CDR3 is TGTGCCAGCGCCGCAGGGGGCAGGAATGGCTACACCTTC. This codes for CASAAGGRNGYTF.

The V call is TRBV5-1, the J call TRBJ2-3, with a tentative D call TRBD2 (6 bases). The length of the CDR3 is 15 residues. Trimming removed 0 bases at V and 2 bases at J, with 10 bases between. The germline V gene encodes CDR1 SGHRS and CDR2 YFSETQ. The CDR3 sequence: CASSLAGVPTDTQYF. The CDR3 region has the DNA TGCGCCAGCAGCTTGGCGGGGGTACCCACAGATACGCAGTATTTT.

This clone was picked up one time. The rearrangement uses TRBV11-2 and TRBJ1-5; D unclear. Per germline, CDR1 SGHAT and CDR2 FQNNGV. The V end lost 2 bases, the J end lost 11 bases, and 19 bases lay between the germline ends. The length of the CDR3 is 15 residues. DNA of the CDR3: TGTGCCAGCAGCTTACGGACCGTCCCCCCTACGGCCCAGCATTTT. This translates into CASSLRTVPPTAQHF.

This chain links TRBV6-5 with TRBJ1-1; 7 bases agree with TRBD1. V was clipped by 2 bases and J by 7 bases; unmatched bases: 7. The CDR3 totals 14 residues. The germline V gene encodes CDR1 MNHEY and CDR2 SVGAGI. CDR3 sequence reads: CASSYAGQSFEAFF. The CDR3, as DNA: TGTGCCAGCAGTTACGCGGGACAGAGCTTTGAAGCTTTCTTT.

V gene TRBV5-1 combines with J gene TRBJ1-2; TRBD1 aligns across 7 bases. The CDR3 covers 18 residues. V shed 1 base, J shed 0 bases, and the junction held 12 bases outside the gene matches. Looked up from germline, CDR1 is SGHRS and CDR2 is YFSETQ. In DNA form, the CDR3 reads TGCGCCAGCAGCTTGAGATACGCGGGGACAGCCGCTAACTATGGCTACACCTTC. Translated, it gives CASSLRYAGTAANYGYTF.

The chain links TRBV5-8 to TRBJ2-5; no clear D. Trimming left V 5 bases short and J 0 bases short, with 14 bases between. CDR1 and CDR2 from the germline V gene are SGHTS and YDEGEE. This CDR3 has 15 amino acids. CDR3 protein: CASSPMQPYQETQYF. The CDR3, as DNA: TGTGCCAGCAGTCCAATGCAACCGTACCAAGAGACCCAGTACTTC.

This clone showed up just a few times. V is TRBV5-1 and J is TRBJ1-3; a possible D gene is TRBD1 (6 bases). V lost 7 bases and J 1 base, leaving 15 bases between the germline ends. The CDR3 covers 15 residues. Germline assignment: CDR1 SGHRS and CDR2 YFSETQ. For the CDR3, the DNA is TGCGCCAGCGGACGGGACACCGATTCTGGAAACACCATATATTTT. As protein: CASGRDTDSGNTIYF.

The gene calls are TRBV7-9 and TRBJ1-1, with TRBD1 matching over 11 bases. CDR1 and CDR2 (germline): SEHNR, FQNEAQ (reference sequence). Unmatched junction bases numbered 6, after V lost 4 bases and J lost 5 bases. The CDR3 loop spans 15 amino acids. The CDR3: CASSYGQGARTEAFF. In nucleotides, the CDR3 is TGTGCCAGCAGCTACGGACAGGGGGCAAGGACTGAAGCTTTCTTT.

This chain joins TRBV7-8 and TRBJ1-3, with TRBD1 matching 8 bases. With 5 bases clipped from V and 1 base from J, the junction kept 7 bases outside the gene matches. CDR1 and CDR2 from the germline V gene are SGHVS and FQNEAQ. This CDR3 region has 16 residues. CDR3: CASSTRQGPSGNTIYF. The CDR3 DNA reads as TGTGCCAGCAGCACGCGACAGGGGCCTTCTGGAAACACCATATATTTT.

The chain joins TRBV11-3 to TRBJ2-2, with TRBD1 matching over 7 bases. Trimming removed 5 bases from V and 0 bases from J; junction bases left unmatched: 6. The CDR3 has 16 amino acids. The germline V gene has CDR1 SGHNT and CDR2 YENEEA. The CDR3, as DNA: TGTGCCAGCAGCCCCGGGCAGGGGGCGAACACCGGGGAGCTGTTTTTT. Translated: CASSPGQGANTGELFF. Filled out from reference TRBV11-3 and TRBJ2-2, the complete variable domain reads EAGVVQSPRYKIIEKKQPVAFWCNPISGHNTLYWYLQNLGQGPELLIRYENEEAVDDSQLPKDRFSAERLKGVDSTLKIQPAELGDSAVYLCASSPGQGANTGELFFGEGSRLTVL.

The V and J genes are TRBV28 and TRBJ2-1, with D possibly being TRBD2 (7 bases). This CDR3 comprises 16 residues. Trimming took 7 bases from V and 7 from J, leaving 23 bases between them. CDR1 and CDR2 (germline): MDHEN, SYDVKM. For the CDR3, the DNA is TGTGCCAGCATTCTGAGGGGGGGCCTAGGGGCAAATGAGCAGTTCTTC. Protein sequence: CASILRGGLGANEQFF.

The chain recombines TRBV20-1 with TRBJ1-1; D ambiguous. Trimming took 4 bases from V and 7 from J, leaving 10 bases between them. The CDR3 consists of 11 residues. Per the germline V gene, CDR1 is DFQATT and CDR2 is SNEGSKA (reference sequence). The CDR3 DNA reads as TGCAGTGCTACAGGAGACCTTGAAGCTTTCTTT. This translates into CSATGDLEAFF.

This chain uses TRBV30 with TRBJ1-1; D perhaps matches TRBD1 (6 bases). The V end lost 6 bases, the J end lost 0 bases, and 14 bases lay between the germline ends. The CDR3 is 14 residues long. Looked up from germline, CDR1 is GTSNPN and CDR2 is SVGIG (reference sequence). CDR3 bases: TGTGCCTGCTGGACAGAAGAAATGAACACTGAAGCTTTCTTT. Translating gives CACWTEEMNTEAFF.

This rearrangement joins TRBV3-1 (or the pseudogene TRBV3-2) to TRBJ2-1; the D call may be TRBD1 or TRBD2 (5 bases each). The CDR3 is 16 residues long. V lost 0 bases and J lost 4, with 13 bases in between. Looked up from germline, CDR1 is LGHDT and CDR2 is YNNKEL (reference sequence). This CDR3 is CASSQDRTGTYNEQFF. In DNA, the CDR3 is TGTGCCAGCAGCCAAGATAGGACGGGGACGTACAATGAGCAGTTCTTC.

J is TRBJ1-1 and V is TRBV10-2; no clear D. The length of the CDR3 is 12 residues. The germline CDR1 and CDR2 sequences are WSHSY and SAAADI. Trimming shortened V by 9 bases and J by 0 bases, and 8 bases separated the two germline ends. CDR3 nucleotide sequence: TGCGCCAGTGGGATTGTGAACACTGAAGCTTTCTTT. Protein: CASGIVNTEAFF.

The J gene is TRBJ1-2, the V gene TRBV5-1; D is ambiguous. CDR1 is SGHRS, CDR2 YFSETQ, per germline. Trimming removed 0 bases from V and 2 bases from J, with 5 bases in between. CDR3 size: 13 residues. The CDR3 DNA reads TGCGCCAGCAGCTTGGACAAGAACTATGGCTACACCTTC. It specifies CASSLDKNYGYTF.

The table lists this clone with a few counts. The chain uses TRBV5-4 and TRBJ2-2, with D perhaps being TRBD1 or TRBD2 (5 bases each). CDR3 length: 15 residues. V was cut by 4 bases and J by 1 base, with 11 bases left in between. Per the germline V gene, CDR1 is SGHNT and CDR2 is YYREEE (reference sequence). CDR3 amino acids: CASSPARGNTGELFF. The CDR3, as DNA: TGTGCCAGCAGCCCCGCGAGGGGGAACACCGGGGAGCTGTTTTTT.